Presented here are 7 T cell receptor beta chains from one specimen sequenced in a study of blood T cell repertoires in COVID-19. The data were produced by immunoSEQ multiplex PCR, yet TCRdb's version contains in-frame clones alone and is incomplete. The top ten hold around 5.9% of the sample, which has about 300,000 clones, roughly 87% seen once. The sequencing input was PBMCs or T cells enriched from blood (not recorded which). These receptors were obtained from a woman under 40 who had recovered from COVID-19.

With regard to this clone: The same CDR3 is also encoded by other DNA sequences in this sample. V gene TRBV9 combines with J gene TRBJ1-2; TRBD1 aligns across 7 bases. The trim removed 3 bases at V and 1 base at J, leaving 3 bases unmatched. This CDR3 contains 14 residues. CDR1 SGDLS and CDR2 YYNGEE come from the germline V gene. DNA for the CDR3: TGTGCCAGCAGCGAGGGGGACAGTAACTATGGCTACACCTTC. This translates into CASSEGDSNYGYTF.

The chain uses TRBV11-2 and TRBJ1-2, with D uncertain. Deletions cut 1 base from V and 4 bases from J, with 10 bases between. The CDR3 runs to 14 residues. CDR1 is SGHAT, CDR2 FQNNGV, per germline. The CDR3 region is CASSLGLETYGYTF. CDR3 bases: TGTGCCAGCAGCTTAGGGTTAGAAACCTATGGCTACACCTTC.

This rearrangement joins TRBV9 to TRBJ2-7; 9 positions match TRBD1. This CDR3 region has 18 residues. Germline CDR1 is SGDLS and CDR2 is YYNGEE. Trimming cost V 0 bases and J 1 base; bases outside gene matches: 11. CDR3: CASSVGPPGQGGSYEQYF. The CDR3 DNA reads as TGTGCCAGCAGCGTAGGGCCCCCGGGACAGGGTGGATCCTACGAGCAGTACTTC. Supplemented by reference TRBV9 and TRBJ2-7, the full variable domain reads DSGVTQTPKHLITATGQRVTLRCSPRSGDLSVYWYQQSLDQGLQFLIQYYNGEERAKGNILERFSAQQFPDLHSELNLSSLELGDSALYFCASSVGPPGQGGSYEQYFGPGTRLTVT.

The chain couples TRBV5-1 to TRBJ2-2, with 11 positions matching TRBD2. V dropped 4 bases and J dropped 5; count of bases not matched to a gene: 4. Germline CDR1 and CDR2: SGHRS and YFSETQ. The CDR3 has 15 residues. DNA for the CDR3: TGCGCCAGCAGCGTCCTAGCGGGGGGAACCGGGGAGCTGTTTTTT. This encodes CASSVLAGGTGELFF.

The rearrangement joins TRBV30 to TRBJ1-1; maybe TRBD1 (6 bases). V gave up 3 bases and J gave up 2 bases, with 16 bases separating them. CDR1 GTSNPN and CDR2 SVGIG come from the germline V gene (reference sequence). This CDR3 comprises 15 residues. The CDR3 DNA reads as TGTGCCTGGAGGGTTTGGTTGGGGGCAAACACTGAAGCTTTCTTT. It translates to CAWRVWLGANTEAFF. The full variable domain, its missing parts supplied by reference TRBV30 and TRBJ1-1, is SQTIHQWPATLVQPVGSPLSLECTVEGTSNPNLYWYRQAAGRGLQLLFYSVGIGQISSEVPQNLSASRPQDRQFILSSKKLLLSDSGFYLCAWRVWLGANTEAFFGQGTRLTVV.

The chain combines TRBV7-2 with TRBJ1-2; the D gene is possibly TRBD1 (5 bases). Trimming stripped 7 bases from V and 4 bases from J, with 13 bases between. Germline assignment: CDR1 SGHTA and CDR2 FQGNSA. The CDR3 covers 13 residues. The CDR3 reads CASNPGGGYGYTF. The CDR3 bases are TGTGCCAGCAACCCCGGGGGGGGCTATGGCTACACCTTC.

The gene calls are TRBV5-1 and TRBJ1-1, with 7 positions matching TRBD1. From germline, CDR1 is SGHRS and CDR2 YFSETQ. The CDR3 is made up of 14 amino acids. V lost 5 bases and J lost 0; bases outside the gene matches: 4. The CDR3 here is CASRQQGMNTEAFF. In nucleotides, the CDR3 is TGCGCCAGCAGGCAACAGGGGATGAACACTGAAGCTTTCTTT.